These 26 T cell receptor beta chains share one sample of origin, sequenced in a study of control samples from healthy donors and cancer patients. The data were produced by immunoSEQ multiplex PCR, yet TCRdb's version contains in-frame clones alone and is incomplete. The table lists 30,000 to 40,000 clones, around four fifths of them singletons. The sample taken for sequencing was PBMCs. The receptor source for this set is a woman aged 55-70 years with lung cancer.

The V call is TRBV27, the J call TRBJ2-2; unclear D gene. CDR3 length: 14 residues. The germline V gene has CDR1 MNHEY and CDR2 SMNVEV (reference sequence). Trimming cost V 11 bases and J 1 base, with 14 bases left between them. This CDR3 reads CAARPSGNTGELFF. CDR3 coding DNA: TGTGCCGCCCGACCGTCCGGGAACACCGGGGAGCTGTTTTTT.

The CDR3: CATSDSGTGKNIQYF. CDR3 sequence (DNA): TGTGCCACCAGTGATTCCGGGACAGGAAAAAACATTCAGTACTTC. The chain couples TRBV24-1 to TRBJ2-4, with TRBD1 matching 8 bases. The V gene end was trimmed by 2 bases and the J gene end by 4 bases; junction bases not matched to a gene: 3. This CDR3 is built from 15 residues. Looked up from germline, CDR1 is KGHDR and CDR2 is SFDVKD.

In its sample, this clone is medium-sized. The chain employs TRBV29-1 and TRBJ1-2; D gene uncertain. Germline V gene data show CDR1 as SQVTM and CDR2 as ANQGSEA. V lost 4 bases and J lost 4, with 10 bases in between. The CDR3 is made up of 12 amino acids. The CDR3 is CSVVTASYGYTF. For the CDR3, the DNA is TGCAGCGTTGTAACAGCTAGCTATGGCTACACCTTC. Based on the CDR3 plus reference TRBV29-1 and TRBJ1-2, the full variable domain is SAVISQKPSRDICQRGTSLTIQCQVDSQVTMMFWYRQQPGQSLTLIATANQGSEATYESGFVIDKFPISRPNLTFSTLTVSNMSPEDSSIYLCSVVTASYGYTFGSGTRLTVV.

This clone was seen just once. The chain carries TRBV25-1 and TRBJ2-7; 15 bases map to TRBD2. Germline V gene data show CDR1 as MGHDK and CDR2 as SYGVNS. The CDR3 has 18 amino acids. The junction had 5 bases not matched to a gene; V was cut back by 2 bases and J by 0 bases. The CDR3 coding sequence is TGTGCCAGCAGTGAAAGGACTAGCGGGGGGGTTAGCTCCTACGAGCAGTACTTC. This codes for CASSERTSGGVSSYEQYF.

CDR3 region: CASSFGEDTEAFF. The CDR3 region has the DNA TGTGCCAGCAGTTTCGGAGAGGACACTGAAGCTTTCTTT. V is TRBV12-3 or TRBV12-4 and J is TRBJ1-1; no definite D call. The CDR3 contains 13 residues. V gave up 3 bases and J gave up 3 bases, with 8 bases separating them.

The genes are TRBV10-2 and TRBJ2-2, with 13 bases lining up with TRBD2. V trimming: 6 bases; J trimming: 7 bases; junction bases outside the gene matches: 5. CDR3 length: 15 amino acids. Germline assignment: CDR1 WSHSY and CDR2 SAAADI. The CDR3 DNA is TGCGCCAGCAGAGGACTAGCGGGAGTCGACGGGGAGCTGTTTTTT. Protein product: CASRGLAGVDGELFF.

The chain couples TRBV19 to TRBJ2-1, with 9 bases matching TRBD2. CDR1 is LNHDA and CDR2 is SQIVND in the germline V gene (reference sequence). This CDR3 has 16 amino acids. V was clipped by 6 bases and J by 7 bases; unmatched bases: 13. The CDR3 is CASSPSTSGHYNEQFF. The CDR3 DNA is TGTGCCAGTAGCCCTTCAACTAGCGGGCATTATAATGAGCAGTTCTTC. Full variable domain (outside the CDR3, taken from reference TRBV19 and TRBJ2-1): DGGITQSPKYLFRKEGQNVTLSCEQNLNHDAMYWYRQDPGQGLRLIYYSQIVNDFQKGDIAEGYSVSREKKESFPLTVTSAQKNPTAFYLCASSPSTSGHYNEQFFGPGTRLTVL.

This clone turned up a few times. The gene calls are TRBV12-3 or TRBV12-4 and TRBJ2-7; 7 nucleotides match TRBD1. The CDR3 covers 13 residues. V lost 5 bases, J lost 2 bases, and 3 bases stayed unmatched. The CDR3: CASSPGQTYEQYF. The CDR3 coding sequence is TGTGCCAGCAGTCCGGGACAGACCTACGAGCAGTACTTC.

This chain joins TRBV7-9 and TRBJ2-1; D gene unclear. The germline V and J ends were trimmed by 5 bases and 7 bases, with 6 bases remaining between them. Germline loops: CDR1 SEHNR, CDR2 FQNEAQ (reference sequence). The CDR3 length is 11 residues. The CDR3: CASSPRNEQFF. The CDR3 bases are TGTGCCAGCAGCCCCCGAAATGAGCAGTTCTTC.

CDR3 nucleotide sequence: TGCGCCAGCAGCGCTCTAGCCGGGGCTGGTCATGAGCAGTTCTTC. This sequence encodes CASSALAGAGHEQFF. The chain has TRBV10-1 and TRBJ2-1; D possibly uses TRBD1 or TRBD2 (5 bases each). Trimming removed 6 bases at V and 8 bases at J, with 20 bases between. Per germline, CDR1 WNHNN and CDR2 SYGVQD (reference sequence). This CDR3 contains 15 residues.

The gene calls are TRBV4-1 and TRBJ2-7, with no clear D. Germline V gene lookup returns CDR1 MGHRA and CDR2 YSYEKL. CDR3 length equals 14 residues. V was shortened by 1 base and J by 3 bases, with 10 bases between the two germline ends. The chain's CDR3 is CASSQVLRNYEQYF. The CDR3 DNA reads TGCGCCAGCAGCCAAGTGCTGAGAAACTACGAGCAGTACTTC.

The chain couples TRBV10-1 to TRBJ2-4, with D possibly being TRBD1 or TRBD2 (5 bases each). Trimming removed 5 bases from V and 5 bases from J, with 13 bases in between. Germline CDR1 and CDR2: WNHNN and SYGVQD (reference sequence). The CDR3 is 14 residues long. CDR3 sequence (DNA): TGCGCCAGCAGTTTCCTGGGACGGGAAAACATTCAGTACTTC. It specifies CASSFLGRENIQYF.

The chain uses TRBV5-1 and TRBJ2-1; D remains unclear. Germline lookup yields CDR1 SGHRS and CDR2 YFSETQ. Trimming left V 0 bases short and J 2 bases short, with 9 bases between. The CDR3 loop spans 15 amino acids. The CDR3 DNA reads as TGCGCCAGCAGCTTGGGAAACACCGCCTACAATGAGCAGTTCTTC. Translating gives CASSLGNTAYNEQFF.

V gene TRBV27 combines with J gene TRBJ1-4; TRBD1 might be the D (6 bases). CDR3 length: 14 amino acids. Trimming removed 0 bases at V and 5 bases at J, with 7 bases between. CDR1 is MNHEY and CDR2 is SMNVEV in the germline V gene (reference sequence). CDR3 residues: CASSLSGQNEKLFF. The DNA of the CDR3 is TGTGCCAGCAGTTTATCAGGACAGAATGAAAAACTGTTTTTT.

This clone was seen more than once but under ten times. CDR3 protein: CASSYSGVNTEAFF. The CDR3 coding sequence is TGTGCCAGCAGTTACTCGGGAGTCAACACTGAAGCTTTCTTT. This chain uses TRBV6-2 or TRBV6-3 with TRBJ1-1; D call uncertain. The CDR3 sequence is 14 residues long. Trimming left V 0 bases short and J 2 bases short, with 7 bases between. Germline lookup yields CDR1 MNHEY and CDR2 SVGEGT.

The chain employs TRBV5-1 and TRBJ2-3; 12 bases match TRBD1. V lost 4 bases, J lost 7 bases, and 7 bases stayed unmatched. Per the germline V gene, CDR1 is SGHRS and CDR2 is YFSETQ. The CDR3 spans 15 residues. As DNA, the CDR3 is TGCGCCAGCAGCCAGCCGGGACAGGGGGCAAATACGCAGTATTTT. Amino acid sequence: CASSQPGQGANTQYF.

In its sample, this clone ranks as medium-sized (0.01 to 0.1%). CDR3 bases: TGTGCCAGCAGTTACGCAGGGCCTGAAGCTTTCTTT. As protein: CASSYAGPEAFF. The rearrangement joins TRBV6-2 or TRBV6-3 to TRBJ1-1, with D possibly being TRBD1 (5 bases). Germline V gene data show CDR1 as MNHEY and CDR2 as SVGEGT. The CDR3 sequence is 12 residues long. Deletions cut 2 bases from V and 6 bases from J, with 7 bases between.

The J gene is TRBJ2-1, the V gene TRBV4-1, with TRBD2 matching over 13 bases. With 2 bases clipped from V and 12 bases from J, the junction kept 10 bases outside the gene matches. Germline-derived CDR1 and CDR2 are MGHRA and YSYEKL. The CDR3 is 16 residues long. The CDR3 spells CASSQPTSGRAYRQFF. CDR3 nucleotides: TGCGCCAGCAGCCAACCTACTAGCGGGAGGGCATATCGGCAGTTCTTC.

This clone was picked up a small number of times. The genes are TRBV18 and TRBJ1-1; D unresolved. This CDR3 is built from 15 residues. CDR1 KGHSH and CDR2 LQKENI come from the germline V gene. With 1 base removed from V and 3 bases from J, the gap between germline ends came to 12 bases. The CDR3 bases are TGTGCCAGCTCACCACAGGGTCACGGGGACACTGAAGCTTTCTTT. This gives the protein CASSPQGHGDTEAFF. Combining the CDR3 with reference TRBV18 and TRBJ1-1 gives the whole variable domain NAGVMQNPRHLVRRRGQEARLRCSPMKGHSHVYWYRQLPEEGLKFMVYLQKENIIDESGMPKERFSAEFPKEGPSILRIQQVVRGDSAAYFCASSPQGHGDTEAFFGQGTRLTVV.

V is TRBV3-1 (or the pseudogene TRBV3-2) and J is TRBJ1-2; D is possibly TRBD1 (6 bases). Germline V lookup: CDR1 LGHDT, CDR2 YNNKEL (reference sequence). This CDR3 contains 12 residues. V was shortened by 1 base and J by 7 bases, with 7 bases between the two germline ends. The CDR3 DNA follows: TGTGCCAGCAGCCAAGCCAGGGGTGGCTACACCTTC. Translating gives CASSQARGGYTF.

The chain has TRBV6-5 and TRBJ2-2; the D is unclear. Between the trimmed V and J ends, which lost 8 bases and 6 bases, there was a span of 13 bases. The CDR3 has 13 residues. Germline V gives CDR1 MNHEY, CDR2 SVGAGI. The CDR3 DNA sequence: TGTGCCAGCCTCCCGTGGGTTGCCGGGGAGCTGTTTTTT. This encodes CASLPWVAGELFF.

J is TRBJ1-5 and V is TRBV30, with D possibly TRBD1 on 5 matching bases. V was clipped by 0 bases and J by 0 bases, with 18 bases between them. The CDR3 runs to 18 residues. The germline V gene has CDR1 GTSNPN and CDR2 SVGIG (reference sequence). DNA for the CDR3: TGTGCCTGGAGTGTTAGCCTCAGGGACCTCTATAGCAATCAGCCCCAGCATTTT. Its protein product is CAWSVSLRDLYSNQPQHF.

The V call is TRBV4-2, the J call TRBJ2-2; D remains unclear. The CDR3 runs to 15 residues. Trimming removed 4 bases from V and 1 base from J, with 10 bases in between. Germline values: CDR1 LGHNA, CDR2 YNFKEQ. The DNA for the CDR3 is TGTGCCAGCAGCCTAGAAAGCGAGAACACCGGGGAGCTGTTTTTT. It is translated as CASSLESENTGELFF.

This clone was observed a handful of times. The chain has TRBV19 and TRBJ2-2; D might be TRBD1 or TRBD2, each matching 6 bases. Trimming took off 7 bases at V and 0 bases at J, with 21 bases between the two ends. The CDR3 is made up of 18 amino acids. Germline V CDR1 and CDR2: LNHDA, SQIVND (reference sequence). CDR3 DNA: TGTGCCAGTACCTCGCATAATTGGGGGGCTTCGAACACCGGGGAGCTGTTTTTT. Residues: CASTSHNWGASNTGELFF.

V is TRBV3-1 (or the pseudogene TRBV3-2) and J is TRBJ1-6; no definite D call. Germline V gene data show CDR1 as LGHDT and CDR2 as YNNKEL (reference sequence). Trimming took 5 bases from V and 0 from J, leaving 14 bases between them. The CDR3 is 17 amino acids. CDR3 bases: TGTGCCAGCAGCATCCGGGTCCAGAGCTCCTATAATTCACCCCTCCACTTT. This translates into CASSIRVQSSYNSPLHF.

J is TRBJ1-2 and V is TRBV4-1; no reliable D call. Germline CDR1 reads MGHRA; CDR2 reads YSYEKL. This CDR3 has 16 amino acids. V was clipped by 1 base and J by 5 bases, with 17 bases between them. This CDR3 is CASSQGKEGGIYGYTF. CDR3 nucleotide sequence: TGCGCCAGCAGCCAAGGGAAGGAGGGAGGGATTTATGGCTACACCTTC.